This T cell receptor beta chain was recovered during a study of blood T cell repertoires in COVID-19. How the authors handled the data: Researchers report that nucleated cell counts were estimated from reference gene primer amplification. Assay used: immunoSEQ multiplex PCR; TCRdb lists only in-frame clones, some missing. That table furnishes V, J and clone size, whereas the DNA furnished D and trimming. The sample has some 200,000 clones; approximately 94% are singletons. Seattle's enrolled individuals joined amid active infection and were then monitored longitudinally. Germline CDR1 is KGHDR and CDR2 is SFDVKD. This CDR3 has 12 amino acids.

Input material: peripheral blood. The TCR sequence derives from a man younger than 40 with COVID-19, enrolled during active disease. The chain carries TRBV24-1 and TRBJ1-3; D gene uncertain. CDR3 residues: CPATDSGNTIYF. The CDR3 nucleotides read TGTCCTGCCACAGACTCTGGAAACACCATATATTTT.